This T cell receptor (beta chain) was captured by sequencing in a study of blood T cell repertoires in COVID-19. In the study overall: PBMCs, B-cell-depleted T cells, or T cells were the source of the cDNA or gDNA that made up the material.

V lost 4 bases, J lost 3 bases, and 9 bases lay in between. The CDR3 is 12 amino acids. Germline loops: CDR1 SQVTM, CDR2 ANQGSEA. Generated by immunoSEQ multiplex PCR, the TCRdb table keeps only in-frame clones and is missing some. Of some 290,000 clones in the sample, around 90% were seen once. V gene TRBV29-1 combines with J gene TRBJ1-2; D is possibly TRBD1 (5 bases). The receptor was derived from a middle-aged woman with COVID-19, enrolled during active disease. Sequenced sample: peripheral blood. The CDR3 spells CSVVDKDYGYTF. The DNA of the CDR3 is TGCAGCGTTGTGGACAAGGACTATGGCTACACCTTC.